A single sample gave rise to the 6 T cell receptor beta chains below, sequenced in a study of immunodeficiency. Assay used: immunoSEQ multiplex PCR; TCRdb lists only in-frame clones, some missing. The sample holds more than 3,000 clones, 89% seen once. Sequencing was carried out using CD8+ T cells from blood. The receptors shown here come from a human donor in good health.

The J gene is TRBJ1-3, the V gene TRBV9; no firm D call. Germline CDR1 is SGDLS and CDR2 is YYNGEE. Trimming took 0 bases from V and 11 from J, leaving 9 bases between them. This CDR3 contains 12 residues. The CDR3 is CASSVEGLPIYF. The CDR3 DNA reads TGTGCCAGCAGCGTAGAAGGGCTGCCCATATATTTT.

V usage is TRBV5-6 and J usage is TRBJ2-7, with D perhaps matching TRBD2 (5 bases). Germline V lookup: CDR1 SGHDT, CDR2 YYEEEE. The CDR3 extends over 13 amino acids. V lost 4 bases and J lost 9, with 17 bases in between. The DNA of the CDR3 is TGTGCCAGCAGCCCGTGGACGGCTGGGAGGCAGTACTTC. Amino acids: CASSPWTAGRQYF.

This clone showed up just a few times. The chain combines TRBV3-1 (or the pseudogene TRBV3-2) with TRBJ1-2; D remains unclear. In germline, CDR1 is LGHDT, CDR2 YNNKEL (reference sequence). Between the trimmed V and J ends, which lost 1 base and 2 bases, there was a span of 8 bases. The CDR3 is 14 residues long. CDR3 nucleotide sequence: TGTGCCAGCAGCCAAGCGGACGGGAACTATGGCTACACCTTC. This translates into CASSQADGNYGYTF.

DNA of the CDR3: TGTGCCTGGAGCCTAGTAGGAAACACCATATATTTT. Translated, it gives CAWSLVGNTIYF. V gene TRBV30 combines with J gene TRBJ1-3; D is ambiguous. The CDR3 is made up of 12 amino acids. Germline V gene data show CDR1 as GTSNPN and CDR2 as SVGIG (reference sequence). V lost 3 bases, J lost 4 bases, and 7 bases lay in between.

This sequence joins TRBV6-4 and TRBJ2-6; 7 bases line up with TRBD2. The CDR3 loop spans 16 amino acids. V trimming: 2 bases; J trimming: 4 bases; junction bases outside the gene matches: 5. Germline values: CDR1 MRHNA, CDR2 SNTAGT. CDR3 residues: CASSDRGGAGANVLTF. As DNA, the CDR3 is TGTGCCAGCAGTGACAGGGGAGGGGCCGGGGCCAACGTCCTGACTTTC.

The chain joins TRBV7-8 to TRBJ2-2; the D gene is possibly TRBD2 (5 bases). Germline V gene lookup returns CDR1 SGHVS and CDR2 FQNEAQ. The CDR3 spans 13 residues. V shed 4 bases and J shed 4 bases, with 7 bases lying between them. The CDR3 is CASSSEGTGELFF. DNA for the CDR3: TGTGCCAGCAGCTCCGAGGGCACCGGGGAGCTGTTTTTT. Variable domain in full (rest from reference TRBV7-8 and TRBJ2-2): GAGVSQSPRYKVAKRGQDVALRCDPISGHVSLFWYQQALGQGPEFLTYFQNEAQLDKSGLPSDRFFAERPEGSVSTLKIQRTQQEDSAVYLCASSSEGTGELFFGEGSRLTVL.